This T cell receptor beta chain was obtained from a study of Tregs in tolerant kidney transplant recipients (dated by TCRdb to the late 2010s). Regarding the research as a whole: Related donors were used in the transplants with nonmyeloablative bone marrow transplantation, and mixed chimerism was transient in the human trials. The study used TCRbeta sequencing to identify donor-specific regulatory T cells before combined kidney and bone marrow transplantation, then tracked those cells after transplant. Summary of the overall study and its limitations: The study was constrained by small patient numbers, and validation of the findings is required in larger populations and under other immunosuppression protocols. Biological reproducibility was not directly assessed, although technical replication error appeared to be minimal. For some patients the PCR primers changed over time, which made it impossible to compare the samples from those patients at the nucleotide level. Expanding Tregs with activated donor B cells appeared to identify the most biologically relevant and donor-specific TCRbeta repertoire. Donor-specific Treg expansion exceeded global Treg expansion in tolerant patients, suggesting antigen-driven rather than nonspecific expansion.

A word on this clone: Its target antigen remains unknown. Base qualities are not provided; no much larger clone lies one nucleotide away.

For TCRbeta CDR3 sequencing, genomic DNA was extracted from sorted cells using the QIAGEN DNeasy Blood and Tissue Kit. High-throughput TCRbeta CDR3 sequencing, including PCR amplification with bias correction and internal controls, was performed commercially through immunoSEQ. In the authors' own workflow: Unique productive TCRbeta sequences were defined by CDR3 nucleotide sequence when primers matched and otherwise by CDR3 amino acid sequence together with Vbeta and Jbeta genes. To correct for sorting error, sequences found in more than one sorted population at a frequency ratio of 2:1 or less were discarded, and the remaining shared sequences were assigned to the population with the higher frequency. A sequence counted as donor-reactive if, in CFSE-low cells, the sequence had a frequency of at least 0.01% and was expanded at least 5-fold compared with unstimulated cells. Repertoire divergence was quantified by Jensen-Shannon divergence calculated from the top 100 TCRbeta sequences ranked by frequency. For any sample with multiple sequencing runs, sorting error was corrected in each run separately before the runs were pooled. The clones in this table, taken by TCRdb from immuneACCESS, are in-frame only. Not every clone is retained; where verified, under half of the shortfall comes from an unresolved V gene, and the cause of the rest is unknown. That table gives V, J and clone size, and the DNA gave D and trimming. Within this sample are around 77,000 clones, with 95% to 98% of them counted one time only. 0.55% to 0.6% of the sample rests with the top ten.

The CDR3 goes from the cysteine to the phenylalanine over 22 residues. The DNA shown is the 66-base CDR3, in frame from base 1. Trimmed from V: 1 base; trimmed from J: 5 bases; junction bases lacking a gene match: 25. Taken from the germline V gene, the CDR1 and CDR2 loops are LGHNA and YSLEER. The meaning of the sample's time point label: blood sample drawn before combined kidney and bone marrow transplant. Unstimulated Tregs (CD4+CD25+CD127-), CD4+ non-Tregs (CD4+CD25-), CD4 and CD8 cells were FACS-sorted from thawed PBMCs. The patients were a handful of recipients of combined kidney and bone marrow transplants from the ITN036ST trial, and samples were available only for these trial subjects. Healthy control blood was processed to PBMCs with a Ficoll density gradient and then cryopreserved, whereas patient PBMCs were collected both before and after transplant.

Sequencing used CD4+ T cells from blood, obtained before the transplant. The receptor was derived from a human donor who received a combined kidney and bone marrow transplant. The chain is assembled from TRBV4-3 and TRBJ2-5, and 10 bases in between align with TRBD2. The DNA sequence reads TGCGCCAGCAGCCAAGTTGTATTAGCGGGAGGTTCAACTCGGGTTGTGCACGAGACCCAGTACTTC. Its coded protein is CASSQVVLAGGSTRVVHETQYF.